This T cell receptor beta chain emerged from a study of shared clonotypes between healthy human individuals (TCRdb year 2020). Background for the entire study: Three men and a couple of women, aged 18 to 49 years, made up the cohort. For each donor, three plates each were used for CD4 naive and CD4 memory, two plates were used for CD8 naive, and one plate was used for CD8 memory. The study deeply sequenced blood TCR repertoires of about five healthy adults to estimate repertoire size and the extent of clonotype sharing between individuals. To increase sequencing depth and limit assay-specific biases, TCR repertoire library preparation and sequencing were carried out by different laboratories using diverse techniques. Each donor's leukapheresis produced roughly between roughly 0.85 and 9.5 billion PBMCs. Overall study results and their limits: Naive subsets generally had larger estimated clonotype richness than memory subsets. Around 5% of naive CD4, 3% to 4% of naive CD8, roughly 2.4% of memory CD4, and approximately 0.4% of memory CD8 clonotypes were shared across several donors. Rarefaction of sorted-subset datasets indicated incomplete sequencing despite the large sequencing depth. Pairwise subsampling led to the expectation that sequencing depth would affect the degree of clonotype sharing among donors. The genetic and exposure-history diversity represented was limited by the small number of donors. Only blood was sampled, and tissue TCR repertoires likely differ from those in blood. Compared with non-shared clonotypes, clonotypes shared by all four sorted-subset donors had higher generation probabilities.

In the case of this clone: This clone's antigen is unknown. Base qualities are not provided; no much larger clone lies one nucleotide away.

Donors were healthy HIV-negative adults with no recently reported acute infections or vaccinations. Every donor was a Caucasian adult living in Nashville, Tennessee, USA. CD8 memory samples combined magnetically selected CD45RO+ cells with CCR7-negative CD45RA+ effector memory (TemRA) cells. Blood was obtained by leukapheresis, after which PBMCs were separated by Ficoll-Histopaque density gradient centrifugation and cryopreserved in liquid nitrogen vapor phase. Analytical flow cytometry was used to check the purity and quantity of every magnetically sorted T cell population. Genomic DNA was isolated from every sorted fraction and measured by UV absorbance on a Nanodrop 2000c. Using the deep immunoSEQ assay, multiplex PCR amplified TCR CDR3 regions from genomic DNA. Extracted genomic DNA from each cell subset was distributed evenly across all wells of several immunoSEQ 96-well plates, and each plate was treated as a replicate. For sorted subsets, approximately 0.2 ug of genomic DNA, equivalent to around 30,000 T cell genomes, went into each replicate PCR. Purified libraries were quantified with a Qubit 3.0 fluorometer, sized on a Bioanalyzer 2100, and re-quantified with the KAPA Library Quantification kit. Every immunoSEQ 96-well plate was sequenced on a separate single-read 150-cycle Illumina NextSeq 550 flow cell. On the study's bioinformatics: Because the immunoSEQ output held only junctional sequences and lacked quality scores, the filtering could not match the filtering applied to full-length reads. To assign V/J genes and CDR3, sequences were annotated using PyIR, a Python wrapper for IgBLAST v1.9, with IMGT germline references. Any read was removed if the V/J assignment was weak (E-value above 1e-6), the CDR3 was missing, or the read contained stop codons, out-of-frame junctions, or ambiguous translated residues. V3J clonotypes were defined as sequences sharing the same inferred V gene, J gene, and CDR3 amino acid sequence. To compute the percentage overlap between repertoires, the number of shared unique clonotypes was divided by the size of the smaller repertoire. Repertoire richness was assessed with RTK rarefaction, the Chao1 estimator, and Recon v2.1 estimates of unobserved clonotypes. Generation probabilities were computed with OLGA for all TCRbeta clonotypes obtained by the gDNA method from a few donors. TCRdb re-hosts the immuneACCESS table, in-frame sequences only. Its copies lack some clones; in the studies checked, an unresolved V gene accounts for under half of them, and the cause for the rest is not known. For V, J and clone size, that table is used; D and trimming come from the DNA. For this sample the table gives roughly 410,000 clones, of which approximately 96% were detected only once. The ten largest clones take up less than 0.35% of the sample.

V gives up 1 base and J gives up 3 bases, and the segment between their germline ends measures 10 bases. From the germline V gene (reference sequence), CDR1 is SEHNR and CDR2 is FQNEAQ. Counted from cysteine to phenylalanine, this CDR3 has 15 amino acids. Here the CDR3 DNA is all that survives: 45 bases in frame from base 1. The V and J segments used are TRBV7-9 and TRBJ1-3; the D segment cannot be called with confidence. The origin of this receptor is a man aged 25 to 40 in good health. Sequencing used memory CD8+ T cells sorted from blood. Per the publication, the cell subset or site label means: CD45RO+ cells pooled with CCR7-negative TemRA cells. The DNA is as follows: TGTGCCAGCAGCTTAGTATCCGGCTATGGAAACACCATATATTTT. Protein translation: CASSLVSGYGNTIYF.